Sequencing of this T cell receptor beta chain was carried out in a study of blood T cell repertoires in COVID-19. Across the whole study: Sources were T cells, B-cell-depleted T cells, or PBMCs; the material itself was cDNA or gDNA.

In germline, CDR1 is MNHEY, CDR2 SVGEGT. The V gene lost 3 bases and the J gene lost 6 bases, with 14 bases spanning the gap. CDR3 length equals 15 residues. The method was immunoSEQ multiplex PCR; TCRdb's version includes in-frame clones alone and lacks a portion of them. The sample has around 250,000 clones, 80% to 90% seen once. Specimen: PBMCs or T cells enriched from blood (not recorded which). The TCR originated in a woman aged 40 to 49 who had been exposed to COVID-19. The V gene is TRBV6-2 or TRBV6-3, the J gene TRBJ2-2, with D unclear. The CDR3 region is CASSYHPRVSGELFF. The CDR3 bases are TGTGCCAGCAGTTATCATCCCCGGGTCTCCGGGGAGCTGTTTTTT.